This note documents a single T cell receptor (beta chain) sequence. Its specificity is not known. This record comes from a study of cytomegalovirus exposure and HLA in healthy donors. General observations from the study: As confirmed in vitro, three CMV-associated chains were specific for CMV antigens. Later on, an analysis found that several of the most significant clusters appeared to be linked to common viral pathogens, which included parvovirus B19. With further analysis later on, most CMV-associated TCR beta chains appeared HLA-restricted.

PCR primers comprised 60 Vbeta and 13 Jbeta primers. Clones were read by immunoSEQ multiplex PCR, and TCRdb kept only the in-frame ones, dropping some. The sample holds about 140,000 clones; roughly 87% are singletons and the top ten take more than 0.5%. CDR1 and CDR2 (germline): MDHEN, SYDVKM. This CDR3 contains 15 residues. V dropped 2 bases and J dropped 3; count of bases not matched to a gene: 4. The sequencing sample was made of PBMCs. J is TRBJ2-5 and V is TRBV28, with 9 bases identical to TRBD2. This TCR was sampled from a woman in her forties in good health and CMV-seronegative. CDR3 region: CASSLPTSGEETQYF. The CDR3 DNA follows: TGTGCCAGCAGTTTACCGACTAGCGGCGAAGAGACCCAGTACTTC.